The T cell receptor (beta chain) described here comes from a study of T cells expressing NK-cell markers. General study findings and limits: In a few donors, these clonotypes also led the CD3+CD56-NKG2C+ fraction.

With regard to this clonotype: Antigen unknown.

The CDR3 contains 14 residues. Germline loops: CDR1 SGDLS, CDR2 YYNGEE. From the 5' RACE reads, TCRdb lists one entry per CDR3 protein and no DNA. The listing contains about 260,000 distinct CDR3 sequences. The clonotype comes from a man younger than 30 in good health. Sequencing used blood T cells: a sorted CD56 or NKG2C T cell subset, CD4+ or CD8+ T cells, or bulk PBMC T cells (not recorded which). The genes are TRBV9 and TRBJ1-2; as DNA is missing, the TRBD1 call by TCRdb cannot be tested. CDR3 protein: CASSTGQGAWGYTF.